These 13 T cell receptor beta chains were all obtained from the same sample, sequenced in a study of OX40 agonist ivuxolimab in advanced cancers. Using immunoSEQ multiplex PCR, the repertoire was profiled, and TCRdb retains in-frame clones only, with some absent. Altogether over 85,000 clones are present, 84% being singletons, with the ten largest covering around 1.1%. Sequencing was performed on CD4+ or CD8+ T cells sorted from blood, taken in a trial of the OX40 agonist ivuxolimab. Every receptor here comes from an adult with an advanced solid tumor such as melanoma, head and neck, liver or kidney cancer.

Worth noting for this clone: Other DNA sequences from this sample encode an identical CDR3 as well. The chain carries TRBV18 and TRBJ2-7; D uncertain. Germline loops: CDR1 KGHSH, CDR2 LQKENI. The CDR3 loop spans 12 amino acids. Trimming cost V 3 bases and J 0 bases, with 3 bases left between them. The CDR3 bases are TGTGCCAGCTCACCCGACTCCTACGAGCAGTACTTC. Protein product: CASSPDSYEQYF.

V and J are TRBV5-1 and TRBJ2-1; tentatively, D is TRBD2 (6 bases). Per the germline V gene, CDR1 is SGHRS and CDR2 is YFSETQ. The V gene lost 3 bases and the J gene lost 3 bases, with 16 bases spanning the gap. The CDR3 runs to 16 residues. CDR3 DNA: TGCGCCAGCAGCTCGGGACTTACGATAGGCTACAATGAGCAGTTCTTC. The encoded protein is CASSSGLTIGYNEQFF. The entire variable domain, with the rest obtained from reference TRBV5-1 and TRBJ2-1, is as follows: KAGVTQTPRYLIKTRGQQVTLSCSPISGHRSVSWYQQTPGQGLQFLFEYFSETQRNKGNFPGRFSGRQFSNSRSEMNVSTLELGDSALYLCASSSGLTIGYNEQFFGPGTRLTVL.

The chain joins TRBV9 to TRBJ1-5; TRBD1 agrees at 7 bases. Germline V lookup: CDR1 SGDLS, CDR2 YYNGEE. This CDR3 region has 15 residues. With 1 base clipped from V and 6 bases from J, the junction kept 7 bases outside the gene matches. The CDR3 DNA sequence: TGTGCCAGCAGCGTACAGGGGACAGCGGGTCAGCCCCAGCATTTT. It codes for CASSVQGTAGQPQHF.

The CDR3 nucleotides are TGTGCCAGCAGCTTAGGCGACAGGCTTTATGGCTACACCTTC. Encoded protein: CASSLGDRLYGYTF. The chain combines TRBV7-2 with TRBJ1-2; maybe TRBD1 (6 bases). This CDR3 contains 14 residues. From germline, CDR1 is SGHTA and CDR2 FQGNSA. V lost 1 base and J lost 5, with 11 bases in between. The full variable domain, rest sourced from reference TRBV7-2 and TRBJ1-2, is GAGVSQSPSNKVTEKGKDVELRCDPISGHTALYWYRQSLGQGLEFLIYFQGNSAPDKSGLPSDRFSAERTGGSVSTLTIQRTQQEDSAVYLCASSLGDRLYGYTFGSGTRLTVV.

V is TRBV6-5 and J is TRBJ1-2; TRBD1 matches 7 bases. Germline V CDR1 and CDR2: MNHEY, SVGAGI. Trimming took 0 bases from V and 8 from J; bases not matched to a gene: 9. The CDR3 is made up of 15 amino acids. For the CDR3, the DNA is TGTGCCAGCAGTTACTCCGACAGGGTGGTTTCGGGCTACACCTTC. The encoded protein is CASSYSDRVVSGYTF.

CDR3 region: CASSLEGSTDTQYF. The CDR3 nucleotides read TGTGCCAGCAGCTTAGAGGGAAGCACAGATACGCAGTATTTT. The genes are TRBV7-6 and TRBJ2-3; D remains ambiguous. This CDR3 is 14 amino acids long. Trimming left V 1 base short and J 0 bases short, with 5 bases between. In germline, CDR1 is SGHVS, CDR2 FNYEAQ.

The J gene is TRBJ1-5, the V gene TRBV28, with D unclear. The CDR3 extends over 12 amino acids. Deletions cut 7 bases from V and 5 bases from J, with 9 bases between. Germline lookup yields CDR1 MDHEN and CDR2 SYDVKM. CDR3: CASTDGDQPQHF. CDR3 nucleotide sequence: TGTGCCAGCACGGACGGAGATCAGCCCCAGCATTTT.

The chain links TRBV4-1 to TRBJ2-2, with TRBD2 identical over 9 bases. The CDR3 extends over 15 amino acids. With 4 bases clipped from V and 4 bases from J, the junction kept 4 bases outside the gene matches. Germline CDR1 reads MGHRA; CDR2 reads YSYEKL. The CDR3 DNA reads as TGCGCCAGCAGCCTAGCGGGGGCTCCCACCGGGGAGCTGTTTTTT. Translation gives CASSLAGAPTGELFF.

J is TRBJ1-5 and V is TRBV5-1; D is unresolved. The CDR3 has 14 amino acids. CDR1 SGHRS and CDR2 YFSETQ come from the germline V gene. V was cut by 0 bases and J by 7 bases, with 11 bases left in between. The CDR3 spells CASSLDRGGQPQHF. DNA for the CDR3: TGCGCCAGCAGCTTGGACAGAGGAGGCCAGCCCCAGCATTTT.

The V and J genes are TRBV5-4 and TRBJ2-2; a weak D match, TRBD1 (6 bases). The V end was cut by 4 bases, the J end by 2 bases, with 12 bases between. The CDR3 is 15 amino acids. Looked up from germline, CDR1 is SGHNT and CDR2 is YYREEE (reference sequence). The CDR3, as DNA: TGTGCCAGCAGCGCCATGGACAGAAACACCGGGGAGCTGTTTTTT. Residues: CASSAMDRNTGELFF.

The rearrangement links TRBV5-1 to TRBJ2-5; D is possibly TRBD1 or TRBD2 (5 bases each). V was clipped by 4 bases and J by 0 bases, with 10 bases between them. The CDR3 is 14 amino acids. Germline V gene sequence: CDR1 SGHRS, CDR2 YFSETQ. This CDR3 is CASSGGKNQETQYF. DNA for the CDR3: TGCGCCAGCAGCGGGGGAAAGAACCAAGAGACCCAGTACTTC.

The chain is built from TRBV29-1 and TRBJ1-4, with 10 bases identical to TRBD1. The trim removed 7 bases at V and 4 bases at J, leaving 9 bases unmatched. The CDR3 covers 15 residues. The germline V gene has CDR1 SQVTM and CDR2 ANQGSEA. The DNA for the CDR3 is TGCAGCGCGTCCCGGGACAGGGGCCATAATGAAAAACTGTTTTTT. This encodes CSASRDRGHNEKLFF. The whole variable domain, remainder taken from reference TRBV29-1 and TRBJ1-4, is SAVISQKPSRDICQRGTSLTIQCQVDSQVTMMFWYRQQPGQSLTLIATANQGSEATYESGFVIDKFPISRPNLTFSTLTVSNMSPEDSSIYLCSASRDRGHNEKLFFGSGTQLSVL.

The CDR3 bases are TGTGCCAGCAGCTTGAGTTATGGAAACATTCAGTACTTC. This encodes CASSLSYGNIQYF. The chain has TRBV5-6 and TRBJ2-4; no reliable D call. V dropped 1 base and J dropped 6 bases, with 8 bases sitting between them. This CDR3 contains 13 residues. Germline V gene lookup returns CDR1 SGHDT and CDR2 YYEEEE.